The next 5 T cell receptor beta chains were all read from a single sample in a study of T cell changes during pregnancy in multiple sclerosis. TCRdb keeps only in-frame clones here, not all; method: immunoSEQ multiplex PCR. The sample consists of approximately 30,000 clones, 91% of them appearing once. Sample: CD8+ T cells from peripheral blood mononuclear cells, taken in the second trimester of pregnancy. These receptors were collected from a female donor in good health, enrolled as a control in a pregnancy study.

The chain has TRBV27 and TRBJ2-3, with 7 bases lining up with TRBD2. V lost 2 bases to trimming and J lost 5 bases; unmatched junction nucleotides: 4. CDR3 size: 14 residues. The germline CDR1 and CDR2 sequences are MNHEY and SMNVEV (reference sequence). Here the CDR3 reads CASSLLTGGDTQYF. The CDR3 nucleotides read TGTGCCAGCAGTTTACTTACGGGGGGAGATACGCAGTATTTT.

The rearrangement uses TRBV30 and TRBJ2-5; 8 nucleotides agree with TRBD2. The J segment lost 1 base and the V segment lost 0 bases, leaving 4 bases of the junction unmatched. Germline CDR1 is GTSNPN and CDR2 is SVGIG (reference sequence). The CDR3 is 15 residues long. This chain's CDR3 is CAWSVSLAGQETQYF. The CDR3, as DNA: TGTGCCTGGAGTGTCAGTCTAGCGGGCCAAGAGACCCAGTACTTC. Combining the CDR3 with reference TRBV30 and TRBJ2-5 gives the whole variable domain SQTIHQWPATLVQPVGSPLSLECTVEGTSNPNLYWYRQAAGRGLQLLFYSVGIGQISSEVPQNLSASRPQDRQFILSSKKLLLSDSGFYLCAWSVSLAGQETQYFGPGTRLLVL.

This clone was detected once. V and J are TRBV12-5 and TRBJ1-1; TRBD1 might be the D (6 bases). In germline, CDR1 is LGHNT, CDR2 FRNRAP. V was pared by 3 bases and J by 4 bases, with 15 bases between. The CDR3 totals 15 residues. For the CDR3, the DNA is TGTGCTAGTGGTTTAGACAAACGCAGGGGCACTGAAGCTTTCTTT. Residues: CASGLDKRRGTEAFF.

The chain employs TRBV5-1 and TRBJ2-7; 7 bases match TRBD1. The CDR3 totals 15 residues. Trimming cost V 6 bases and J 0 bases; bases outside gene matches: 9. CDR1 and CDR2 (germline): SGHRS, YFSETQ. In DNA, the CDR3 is TGCGCCAGCAAAATATACAGGGGTCCCTCCTACGAGCAGTACTTC. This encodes CASKIYRGPSYEQYF.

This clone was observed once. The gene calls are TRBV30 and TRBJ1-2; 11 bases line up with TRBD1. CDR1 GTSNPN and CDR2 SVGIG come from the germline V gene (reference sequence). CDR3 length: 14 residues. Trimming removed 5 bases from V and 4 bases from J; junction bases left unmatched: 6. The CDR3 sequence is CAWGQGALIYGYTF. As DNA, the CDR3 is TGTGCCTGGGGACAGGGGGCGCTGATCTATGGCTACACCTTC.